Reported below is one T cell receptor beta chain. This sample was included in a study of blood T cell repertoires in COVID-19. Looking at the study overall: Sources were T cells, B-cell-depleted T cells, or PBMCs; the material itself was cDNA or gDNA.

Germline values: CDR1 SGDLS, CDR2 YYNGEE. V lost 2 bases, J lost 5 bases, and 12 bases stayed unmatched. CDR3 size: 17 residues. Assay used: immunoSEQ multiplex PCR; TCRdb lists only in-frame clones, some missing. The sample contains about 150,000 clones, 75% to 95% of which appear only once. The sequenced sample was peripheral blood. The receptor comes from a man between 50 and 59 years old with acute or convalescent COVID-19. This chain uses TRBV9 with TRBJ2-2; 7 bases match TRBD2. The chain's CDR3 is CASSVSPGTIPTGELFF. The CDR3 nucleotides read TGTGCCAGCAGCGTTTCTCCCGGGACTATTCCTACCGGGGAGCTGTTTTTT.